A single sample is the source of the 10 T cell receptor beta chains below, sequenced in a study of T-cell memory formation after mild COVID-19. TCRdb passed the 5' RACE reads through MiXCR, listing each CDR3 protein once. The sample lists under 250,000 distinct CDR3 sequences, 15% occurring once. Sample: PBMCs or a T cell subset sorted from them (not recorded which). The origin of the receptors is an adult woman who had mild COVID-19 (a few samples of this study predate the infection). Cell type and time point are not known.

The CDR3 nucleotides read TGTGCCAGCAGCCCCGCGAGGACAGCTAACTATGGCTACACCTTC. It yields the protein CASSPARTANYGYTF. The rearrangement uses TRBV27 and TRBJ1-2, with D perhaps TRBD1 (6 bases). Trimming took off 6 bases at V and 0 bases at J, with 14 bases between the two ends. CDR1 MNHEY and CDR2 SMNVEV come from the germline V gene (reference sequence). This CDR3 is built from 15 residues.

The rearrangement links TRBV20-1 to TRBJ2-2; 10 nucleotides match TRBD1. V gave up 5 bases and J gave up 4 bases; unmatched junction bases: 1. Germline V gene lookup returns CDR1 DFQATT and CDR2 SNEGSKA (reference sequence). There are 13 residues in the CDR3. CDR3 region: CSARTGGTGELFF. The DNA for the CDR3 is TGCAGTGCTCGGACAGGGGGCACCGGGGAGCTGTTTTTT.

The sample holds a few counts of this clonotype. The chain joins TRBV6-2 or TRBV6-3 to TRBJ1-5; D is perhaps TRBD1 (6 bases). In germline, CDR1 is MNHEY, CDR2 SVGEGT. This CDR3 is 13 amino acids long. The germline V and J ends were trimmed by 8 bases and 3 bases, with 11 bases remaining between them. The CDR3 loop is CASGTIHNQPQHF. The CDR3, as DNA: TGTGCCAGCGGGACAATCCACAATCAGCCCCAGCATTTT.

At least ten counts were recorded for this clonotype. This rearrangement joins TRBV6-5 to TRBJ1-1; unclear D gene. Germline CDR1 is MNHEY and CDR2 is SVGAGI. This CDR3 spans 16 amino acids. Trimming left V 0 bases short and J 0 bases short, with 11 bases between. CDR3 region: CASSYSGYGVNTEAFF. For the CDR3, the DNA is TGTGCCAGCAGTTACTCGGGGTACGGAGTGAACACTGAAGCTTTCTTT.

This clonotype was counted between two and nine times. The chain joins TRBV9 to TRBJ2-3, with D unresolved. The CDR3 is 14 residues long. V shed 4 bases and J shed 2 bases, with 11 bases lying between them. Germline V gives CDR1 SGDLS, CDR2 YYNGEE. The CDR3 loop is CASSSIGSTDTQYF. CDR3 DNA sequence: TGTGCCAGCAGCTCCATCGGCTCCACAGATACGCAGTATTTT. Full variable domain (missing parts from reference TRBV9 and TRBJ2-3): DSGVTQTPKHLITATGQRVTLRCSPRSGDLSVYWYQQSLDQGLQFLIQYYNGEERAKGNILERFSAQQFPDLHSELNLSSLELGDSALYFCASSSIGSTDTQYFGPGTRLTVL.

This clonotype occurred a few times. CDR3 amino acids: CASRGGLAGSGYEQYF. CDR3 DNA: TGTGCCAGCAGAGGGGGACTAGCGGGGTCTGGCTACGAGCAGTACTTC. The rearrangement links TRBV12-3 or TRBV12-4 to TRBJ2-7, with TRBD2 matching over 13 bases. The CDR3 covers 16 residues. Trimming at V came to 6 bases and at J to 3 bases, leaving 8 bases not matched to a gene.

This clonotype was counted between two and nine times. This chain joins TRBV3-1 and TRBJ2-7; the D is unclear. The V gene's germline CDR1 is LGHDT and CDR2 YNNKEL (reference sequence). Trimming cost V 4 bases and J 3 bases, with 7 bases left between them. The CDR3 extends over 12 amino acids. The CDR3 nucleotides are TGTGCCAGCAGCCCGGTCGGCTACGAGCAGTACTTC. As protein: CASSPVGYEQYF.

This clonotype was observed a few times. CDR3 sequence (DNA): TGTGCCAGCAGTTTAGCGGCCAGAAACTATGGCTACACCTTC. Translating gives CASSLAARNYGYTF. The V gene is TRBV12-3 or TRBV12-4, the J gene TRBJ1-2; D is ambiguous. The CDR3 is 14 amino acids. Between the trimmed V and J ends, which lost 0 bases and 2 bases, there was a span of 7 bases.

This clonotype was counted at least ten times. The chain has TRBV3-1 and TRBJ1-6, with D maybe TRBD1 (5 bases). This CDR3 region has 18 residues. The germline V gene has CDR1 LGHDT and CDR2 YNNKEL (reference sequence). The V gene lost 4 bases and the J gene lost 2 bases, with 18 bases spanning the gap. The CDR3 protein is CASSPRDGPFAYNSPLHF. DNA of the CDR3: TGTGCCAGCAGCCCCCGGGACGGACCCTTCGCCTATAATTCACCCCTCCACTTT. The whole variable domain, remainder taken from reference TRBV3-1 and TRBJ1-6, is DTAVSQTPKYLVTQMGNDKSIKCEQNLGHDTMYWYKQDSKKFLKIMFSYNNKELIINETVPNRFSPKSPDKAHLNLHINSLELGDSAVYFCASSPRDGPFAYNSPLHFGNGTRLTVT.

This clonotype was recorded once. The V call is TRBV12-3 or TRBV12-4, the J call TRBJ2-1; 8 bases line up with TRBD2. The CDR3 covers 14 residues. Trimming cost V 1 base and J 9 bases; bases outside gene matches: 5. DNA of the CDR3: TGTGCCAGCAGTTTAGGGACTAGCTTTTTTGAGCAGTTCTTC. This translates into CASSLGTSFFEQFF.